A selection of T cell receptor beta chains follows, all from one sample in a study of cytomegalovirus exposure and HLA in healthy donors. Repertoires were generated with immunoSEQ multiplex PCR, while TCRdb's copy carries only in-frame clones and drops some. Among 70,000 to 95,000 clones listed, roughly 79% were seen once. Sequencing input: PBMCs. The source of these receptors is a woman in her 30s in good health and CMV-seronegative. Each CDR3 is given with its conserved first and last residue. The order of the fields is CDR3 length, D gene, J gene, clone size, V gene, CDR3 protein, CDR3 DNA. A D gene is named only where the DNA matches it firmly. Where a row states a size, it is once, few, many or the class of an expanded clone; other rows omit it.

length: 16
D: -
J: TRBJ2-5
size: few
V: TRBV11-2
CDR3: CASSFGRRERGETQYF
DNA: TGTGCCAGCAGTTTCGGAAGAAGGGAGCGTGGAGAGACCCAGTACTTC

length: 15
D: TRBD1
J: TRBJ2-5
size: -
V: TRBV7-2
CDR3: CASSLAGTGEETQYF
DNA: TGTGCCAGCAGCTTAGCCGGGACAGGGGAAGAGACCCAGTACTTC

length: 14
D: -
J: TRBJ2-1
size: -
V: TRBV30
CDR3: CAWSKGLSYNEQFF
DNA: TGTGCCTGGAGTAAGGGGCTCTCCTACAATGAGCAGTTCTTC

length: 15
D: TRBD2
J: TRBJ2-7
size: -
V: TRBV27
CDR3: CASSSLAGGPYEQYF
DNA: TGTGCCAGCAGTTCCTTAGCGGGAGGGCCCTACGAGCAGTACTTC

length: 18
D: -
J: TRBJ2-3
size: once
V: TRBV25-1
CDR3: CASSERGGGAFHTDTQYF
DNA: TGTGCCAGCAGTGAAAGGGGGGGAGGGGCATTCCACACAGATACGCAGTATTTT

length: 14
D: -
J: TRBJ1-2
size: once
V: TRBV11-2
CDR3: CASSLDSPNYGYTF
DNA: TGTGCCAGCAGCTTGGACAGCCCTAACTATGGCTACACCTTC

length: 16
D: TRBD2
J: TRBJ2-5
size: -
V: TRBV5-1
CDR3: CASSSVGTSGTETQYF
DNA: TGCGCCAGCAGCTCGGTGGGGACTAGCGGGACAGAGACCCAGTACTTC

length: 18
D: TRBD2
J: TRBJ2-3
size: -
V: TRBV5-1
CDR3: CASSFDRSGRAPPDTQYF
DNA: TGCGCCAGCAGCTTTGATCGAAGCGGGAGGGCCCCCCCAGATACGCAGTATTTT

length: 13
D: -
J: TRBJ2-1
size: once
V: TRBV9
CDR3: CASSVPSRNEQFF
DNA: TGTGCCAGCAGCGTGCCTAGCCGCAATGAGCAGTTCTTC

length: 15
D: TRBD2
J: TRBJ2-3
size: -
V: TRBV7-8
CDR3: CASSPTSGRADTQYF
DNA: TGTGCCAGCAGCCCAACTAGCGGGAGAGCAGATACGCAGTATTTT

length: 17
D: TRBD2
J: TRBJ2-2
size: -
V: TRBV5-1
CDR3: CASSFGPPAGDTGELFF
DNA: TGCGCCAGCAGCTTTGGACCCCCAGCGGGAGACACCGGGGAGCTGTTTTTT

length: 14
D: -
J: TRBJ1-5
size: -
V: TRBV7-2
CDR3: CASSLGSVNQPQHF
DNA: TGTGCCAGCAGCTTAGGGTCAGTTAATCAGCCCCAGCATTTT

length: 17
D: -
J: TRBJ1-6
size: -
V: TRBV7-8
CDR3: CASSSLLPTSYNSPLHF
DNA: TGTGCCAGCAGTTCTCTACTCCCAACCTCCTATAATTCACCCCTCCACTTT

length: 15
D: TRBD1
J: TRBJ2-7
size: -
V: TRBV30
CDR3: CAWRKVGGVGYEQYF
DNA: TGTGCCTGGAGAAAAGTAGGGGGCGTCGGCTACGAGCAGTACTTC

length: 20
D: TRBD2
J: TRBJ2-5
size: -
V: TRBV7-3
CDR3: CASSLSGTRGGGSSGETQYF
DNA: TGTGCCAGCAGCTTATCGGGGACCCGGGGCGGGGGGTCAAGTGGAGAGACCCAGTACTTC

length: 14
D: TRBD1
J: TRBJ1-1
size: -
V: TRBV30
CDR3: CAWKKGAPNTEAFF
DNA: TGTGCCTGGAAGAAGGGGGCCCCGAACACTGAAGCTTTCTTT

length: 16
D: TRBD1
J: TRBJ1-5
size: -
V: TRBV28
CDR3: CASRVPWGTGQQPQHF
DNA: TGTGCCAGCAGGGTCCCTTGGGGGACAGGGCAACAGCCCCAGCATTTT

length: 14
D: -
J: TRBJ2-1
size: -
V: TRBV18
CDR3: CASSPAPNLNEQFF
DNA: TGTGCCAGCTCACCGGCCCCCAACCTCAATGAGCAGTTCTTC

length: 15
D: -
J: TRBJ1-5
size: -
V: TRBV7-6
CDR3: CASSPRDSGDQPQHF
DNA: TGTGCCAGCAGCCCGAGGGACTCCGGCGATCAGCCCCAGCATTTT

length: 15
D: TRBD1
J: TRBJ2-1
size: -
V: TRBV19
CDR3: CASSGRGTGYNEQFF
DNA: TGTGCCAGTAGTGGCCGTGGGACAGGATACAATGAGCAGTTCTTC

length: 12
D: -
J: TRBJ1-2
size: once
V: TRBV19
CDR3: CASRKEEYGYTF
DNA: TGTGCCAGTAGAAAGGAGGAGTATGGCTACACCTTC

length: 15
D: -
J: TRBJ1-2
size: -
V: TRBV29-1
CDR3: CSVPRKGDANYGYTF
DNA: TGCAGCGTTCCCCGTAAAGGAGATGCGAACTATGGCTACACCTTC

length: 15
D: -
J: TRBJ1-1
size: -
V: TRBV27
CDR3: CASSFIPRMNTEAFF
DNA: TGTGCCAGCAGTTTTATACCGAGAATGAACACTGAAGCTTTCTTT

length: 15
D: TRBD1
J: TRBJ2-1
size: -
V: TRBV19
CDR3: CASSLTGGFYNEQFF
DNA: TGTGCCAGTAGTCTTACAGGGGGCTTCTACAATGAGCAGTTCTTC

length: 12
D: -
J: TRBJ2-3
size: -
V: TRBV10-3
CDR3: CAISEETNTQYF
DNA: TGTGCCATCAGTGAGGAAACAAATACGCAGTATTTT

length: 14
D: TRBD1
J: TRBJ1-1
size: -
V: TRBV5-1
CDR3: CASSEGQLRTEAFF
DNA: TGCGCCAGCAGCGAGGGACAGTTGAGGACTGAAGCTTTCTTT

length: 17
D: TRBD2
J: TRBJ2-5
size: -
V: TRBV5-1
CDR3: CASSLGIAGGTQETQYF
DNA: TGCGCCAGCAGCTTGGGGATAGCGGGAGGCACCCAAGAGACCCAGTACTTC

length: 15
D: TRBD2
J: TRBJ2-1
size: -
V: TRBV6-5
CDR3: CASSFWEGRRNEQFF
DNA: TGTGCCAGCAGTTTCTGGGAGGGCCGGAGGAATGAGCAGTTCTTC

length: 15
D: TRBD1
J: TRBJ1-2
size: -
V: TRBV6-6
CDR3: CASSYRDSLSYGYTF
DNA: TGTGCCAGCAGTTACCGGGACAGCCTCAGCTATGGCTACACCTTC

length: 15
D: TRBD1
J: TRBJ1-5
size: -
V: TRBV15
CDR3: CATSRDRDRGQPQHF
DNA: TGTGCCACCAGCAGAGACCGGGACAGGGGTCAGCCCCAGCATTTT

length: 16
D: -
J: TRBJ1-1
size: -
V: TRBV6-1
CDR3: CASSEAQGRMNTEAFF
DNA: TGTGCCAGCAGTGAAGCTCAAGGGAGGATGAACACTGAAGCTTTCTTT

length: 15
D: -
J: TRBJ2-1
size: -
V: TRBV30
CDR3: CAWSISGPLGNEQFF
DNA: TGTGCCTGGAGTATTAGCGGCCCCCTGGGCAATGAGCAGTTCTTC

length: 15
D: TRBD2
J: TRBJ2-1
size: few
V: TRBV7-3
CDR3: CASSLYSGIYNEQFF
DNA: TGTGCCAGCAGCTTGTATAGCGGGATCTACAATGAGCAGTTCTTC

length: 14
D: -
J: TRBJ1-1
size: -
V: TRBV19
CDR3: CASRPTGSGTEAFF
DNA: TGTGCCAGTAGGCCGACCGGGTCGGGCACTGAAGCTTTCTTT

length: 14
D: -
J: TRBJ1-1
size: -
V: TRBV29-1
CDR3: CSVPRWGRDTEAFF
DNA: TGCAGCGTTCCGAGGTGGGGGAGGGACACTGAAGCTTTCTTT

length: 15
D: TRBD2
J: TRBJ2-5
size: -
V: TRBV5-1
CDR3: CASSLGTSRTETQYF
DNA: TGCGCCAGCAGCTTGGGGACTAGCCGCACAGAGACCCAGTACTTC

length: 15
D: TRBD1
J: TRBJ2-5
size: -
V: TRBV5-6
CDR3: CASFITGVRQETQYF
DNA: TGTGCCAGCTTTATTACAGGGGTTCGACAAGAGACCCAGTACTTC

length: 15
D: TRBD2
J: TRBJ2-1
size: -
V: TRBV2
CDR3: CASSTKRGSYNEQFF
DNA: TGTGCCAGCAGTACTAAGCGGGGCTCCTACAATGAGCAGTTCTTC

length: 10
D: -
J: TRBJ1-1
size: -
V: TRBV20-1
CDR3: CSARDMEAFF
DNA: TGCAGTGCCCGGGACATGGAGGCTTTCTTT

length: 14
D: TRBD1
J: TRBJ1-1
size: once
V: TRBV19
CDR3: CASSYRGGRTEAFF
DNA: TGTGCCAGTAGTTACAGGGGAGGAAGGACTGAAGCTTTCTTT

length: 14
D: -
J: TRBJ1-1
size: -
V: TRBV19
CDR3: CASSYERGNTEAFF
DNA: TGTGCCAGTAGTTACGAAAGGGGGAACACTGAAGCTTTCTTT

length: 15
D: -
J: TRBJ2-5
size: -
V: TRBV30
CDR3: CAWSVQPPYQETQYF
DNA: TGTGCCTGGAGTGTACAGCCCCCTTACCAAGAGACCCAGTACTTC

length: 17
D: TRBD2
J: TRBJ2-1
size: -
V: TRBV2
CDR3: CASSESPSGRSDNEQFF
DNA: TGTGCCAGCAGTGAATCGCCAAGCGGGAGGTCGGACAATGAGCAGTTCTTC

length: 18
D: TRBD2
J: TRBJ2-2
size: once
V: TRBV4-2
CDR3: CASSQEKSTAGGTGELFF
DNA: TGTGCCAGCAGCCAAGAGAAAAGTACAGCGGGAGGGACCGGGGAGCTGTTTTTT

length: 16
D: TRBD1
J: TRBJ2-4
size: -
V: TRBV5-1
CDR3: CASSLISGQGKNIQYF
DNA: TGCGCCAGCAGCTTGATCTCCGGACAGGGGAAAAACATTCAGTACTTC

length: 16
D: TRBD1
J: TRBJ1-5
size: few
V: TRBV27
CDR3: CASSPRGTGGNQPQHF
DNA: TGTGCCAGCAGCCCCAGAGGGACAGGGGGCAATCAGCCCCAGCATTTT

length: 12
D: -
J: TRBJ1-1
size: -
V: TRBV28
CDR3: CASSLSGTEAFF
DNA: TGTGCCAGCAGTTTATCGGGGACTGAAGCTTTCTTT